This is a list of T cell receptor beta chains from one sample in a study of cytotoxic CD8 clonotypes in ibrutinib-treated CLL. Only in-frame clones appear in the TCRdb table, and some are missing; sequencing was by immunoSEQ multiplex PCR. Altogether 150,000 or so clones are present, more than 70% being singletons, with the ten largest covering roughly 3%. The sequences come from PBMCs, collected at disease progression, from a patient treated with ibrutinib. The receptors were sampled from a human donor with chronic lymphocytic leukemia. CDR3s include the opening cysteine and the closing phenylalanine or tryptophan. A D gene is named only where the DNA matches it firmly. Clone size, where shown, is once, few, many, or a class for clones that have expanded.

>-|TRBJ2-5|-|TRBV11-2
TGTGCCAGCATCTTGGCCCCAGGGGCCCAAGGGGAGACCCAGTACTTC
CASILAPGAQGETQYF
>-|TRBJ1-2|-|TRBV6-1
TGTGCCAGCAAAAGACAGAACCCCCTCTATGGCTACACCTTC
CASKRQNPLYGYTF
>-|TRBJ2-4|few|TRBV27
TGTGCCAGCAGTTTATCCCATGGGGGGTTTCAAAACATTCAGTACTTC
CASSLSHGGFQNIQYF
>-|TRBJ2-7|once|TRBV15
TGTGCCACCAGCAGTACTCACCCCTACGAGCAGTACTTC
CATSSTHPYEQYF
>-|TRBJ1-1|-|TRBV9
TGTGCCAGCAGCGTTGATCCCTCGGCGAACACTGAAGCTTTCTTT
CASSVDPSANTEAFF
>-|TRBJ2-6|-|TRBV19
TGTGCCAGTAGTTCAGGGAGTTCTGGGGCCAACGTCCTGACTTTC
CASSSGSSGANVLTF
>-|TRBJ2-5|-|TRBV11-1
TGTGCCAGCAGCTCCCGGGGTGGGGGCAGGGGCCAAGAGACCCAGTACTTC
CASSSRGGGRGQETQYF
>-|TRBJ1-4|once|TRBV4-3
TGCGCCAGCAGCCGCAACCCGGGCCTCGAAGGTGAAAAACTGTTTTTT
CASSRNPGLEGEKLFF
>TRBD1|TRBJ1-5|-|TRBV19
TGTGCCAGTACTTGGGACAGTTGGGGCAATCAGCCCCAGCATTTT
CASTWDSWGNQPQHF
>-|TRBJ2-7|-|TRBV18
TGTGCCAGCAGGCCGGGACCCACCACCCCAGGAGGGAGCTCCTACGAGCAGTACTTC
CASRPGPTTPGGSSYEQYF
>TRBD2|TRBJ2-2|-|TRBV7-3
TGTGCCAGCAGCTCCCGACTAGCGGGATTCTTCCCCGGGGAGCTGTTTTTT
CASSSRLAGFFPGELFF
>-|TRBJ2-7|-|TRBV13
TGTGCCAGCAGCCCCAGTCCTTCCAACTCCTACGAGCAGTACTTC
CASSPSPSNSYEQYF
>TRBD2|TRBJ2-7|-|TRBV28
TGTGCCAGCAGTTTACCACTAGCGGTCTACGAGCAGTACTTC
CASSLPLAVYEQYF
>TRBD2|TRBJ2-3|-|TRBV4-3
TGCGCCAGCAGCCAAGAACGGCTGGGCGGGAGGATGGATACGCAGTATTTT
CASSQERLGGRMDTQYF
>-|TRBJ1-5|-|TRBV6-6
TGTGCCAGCAGTCCCCCCCCGCGAGGGGACAATCAGCCCCAGCATTTT
CASSPPPRGDNQPQHF
>-|TRBJ1-3|-|TRBV6-5
TGTGCCAGCAGTTACGGGGGGGCCGACTCTGGAAACACCATATATTTT
CASSYGGADSGNTIYF
>-|TRBJ1-1|-|TRBV7-3
TGTGCCAGCAGCTTGATGGGGCCGAACACTGAAGCTTTCTTT
CASSLMGPNTEAFF
>-|TRBJ1-5|once|TRBV2
TGTGCCAGCAGTGAAGGTAGATACAATCAGCCCCAGCATTTT
CASSEGRYNQPQHF
>TRBD2|TRBJ2-7|-|TRBV7-9
TGTGCCAGCAGCTCACCCGGGACTAGTTACTACGAGCAGTACTTC
CASSSPGTSYYEQYF
>-|TRBJ1-2|-|TRBV29-1
TGCAGCGGAGCCTCAGGGGATAACTATGGCTACACCTTC
CSGASGDNYGYTF
>-|TRBJ2-7|-|TRBV9
TGTGCCAGCAGCGTAGGAGGGAGTATGGACGAGCAGTACTTC
CASSVGGSMDEQYF
>-|TRBJ2-6|-|TRBV15
TGTGCCACCAGCAGAGAAAGCTCTGGGGCCAACGTCCTGACTTTC
CATSRESSGANVLTF
>TRBD2|TRBJ2-3|once|TRBV29-1
TGCAGCGTTAAGGGACTAGCGGGAGCTCCGGATACGCAGTATTTT
CSVKGLAGAPDTQYF
>-|TRBJ2-6|-|TRBV15
TGTGCCACCAGCAGAGGGTCGGGGCGAGGATCTGGGGCCAACGTCCTGACTTTC
CATSRGSGRGSGANVLTF
>TRBD1|TRBJ2-7|-|TRBV19
TGTGCCAGTAGTCGTCGGCAGGGGGCCCCCTCCTACGAGCAGTACTTC
CASSRRQGAPSYEQYF
>TRBD1|TRBJ1-3|-|TRBV6-5
TGTGCCAGCAGAGACAGGGGAGACACCATATATTTT
CASRDRGDTIYF
>TRBD2|TRBJ2-7|-|TRBV5-6
TGTGCCAGCAGCTTGGAACACTCCGGGACTAGAGGTGTCTACGAGCAGTACTTC
CASSLEHSGTRGVYEQYF
>-|TRBJ2-1|-|TRBV5-1
TGCGCCAGCAGCTTGTCCACCAATGAGCAGTTCTTC
CASSLSTNEQFF
>-|TRBJ1-1|-|TRBV2
TGTGCCAGCACCAATGTACGTGGCATCCTGAACACTGAAGCTTTCTTT
CASTNVRGILNTEAFF
>TRBD1|TRBJ2-7|-|TRBV19
TGTGCCAGTAGTCCCCTTCTGGGACAGGGTGTTGTCAGCGAGCAGTACTTC
CASSPLLGQGVVSEQYF
>-|TRBJ2-3|-|TRBV28
TGTGCCAGCAGTTCGGGCTGGAGAAGCACAGATACGCAGTATTTT
CASSSGWRSTDTQYF
>-|TRBJ1-1|few|TRBV29-1
TGCAGCGTTGAAGCGGCCGGGAGGAACACTGAAGCTTTCTTT
CSVEAAGRNTEAFF
>-|TRBJ2-6|-|TRBV29-1
TGCAGCGTTGAACTATTGGCCCCAGGCCCTGGGGCCAACGTCCTGACTTTC
CSVELLAPGPGANVLTF
>-|TRBJ2-1|-|TRBV19
TGTGCCAGTAGTATCACCGGGGTTCGGAATGAGCAGTTCTTC
CASSITGVRNEQFF
>-|TRBJ2-2|-|TRBV5-4
TGTGCCAGCAGCTCCGGGACAAGTGTTACCGGGGAGCTGTTTTTT
CASSSGTSVTGELFF
>-|TRBJ2-1|-|TRBV11-3
TGTGCCAGCAGCTTAGATCTTATCATGGGGGGCGCGGAATACAATGAGCAGTTCTTC
CASSLDLIMGGAEYNEQFF
>-|TRBJ2-1|once|TRBV28
TGTGCCAGCACCAAGTCCGAGTTTGAGGGTCCTGAGCAGTTCTTC
CASTKSEFEGPEQFF
>-|TRBJ2-5|-|TRBV11-3
TGTGCCAGCAGCCCCTGGGGTCGGGAAGAGACCCAGTACTTC
CASSPWGREETQYF
>-|TRBJ1-3|-|TRBV2
TGTGCCAGCAGAGCAGTCTCTGGAAACACCATATATTTT
CASRAVSGNTIYF
>TRBD2|TRBJ2-1|-|TRBV9
TGTGCCAGCAGCGTATCGTACGGGAGGGCCCAAAATGAGCAGTTCTTC
CASSVSYGRAQNEQFF
>-|TRBJ1-2|once|TRBV27
TGTGCCAGCAGTCCCTTACGGGACGACTATGGCTACACCTTC
CASSPLRDDYGYTF
>-|TRBJ1-1|-|TRBV18
TGTGCCAGCTCACCGTTTCCACAGGGGAACACTGAAGCTTTCTTT
CASSPFPQGNTEAFF
>TRBD2|TRBJ2-5|-|TRBV5-1
TGCGCCAGCAGCTTGGCAGCGGGGATCCAAGAGACCCAGTACTTC
CASSLAAGIQETQYF
>-|TRBJ2-7|-|TRBV6-1
TGTGCCAGCAGCGAGGGCTACGAGCAGTACTTC
CASSEGYEQYF
>TRBD1|TRBJ2-1|once|TRBV25-1
TGTGCCAGCAGTGAGGACAGGGGGCAAGGGGATGAGCAGTTCTTC
CASSEDRGQGDEQFF
>-|TRBJ2-7|-|TRBV13
TGTGCCAGCAGCTTAGGAGACTACGAGCAGTACTTC
CASSLGDYEQYF
>TRBD2|TRBJ2-1|-|TRBV30
TGTGCCTGGAGTGTGGAGCGGGGGTCCTACAATGAGCAGTTCTTC
CAWSVERGSYNEQFF
>-|TRBJ2-3|once|TRBV6-5
TGTGCCAGCAGTTTAGGGTATAGCACAGATACGCAGTATTTT
CASSLGYSTDTQYF
>-|TRBJ2-7|-|TRBV9
TGTGCCAGCAGCGTAGGGGTATCCTACGAGCAGTACTTC
CASSVGVSYEQYF